This TCR beta chain was sequenced for a study of blood T cell repertoires in COVID-19. The wider study: From the United States, Italy and Spain came samples of acute and convalescent COVID-19.

This table comes from immunoSEQ multiplex PCR, and its TCRdb copy is limited to in-frame clones, with some not included. The table has fewer than 120,000 clones, 87% seen once. The CDR3 spans 14 residues. V trimming: 6 bases; J trimming: 5 bases; junction bases outside the gene matches: 6. Germline-derived CDR1 and CDR2 are MNHEY and SVGAGI. The TCR comes from a human donor in a cohort sampled during active COVID-19. The chain is built from TRBV6-5 and TRBJ2-1; 8 bases agree with TRBD1. Sequencing was done on a sample of peripheral blood. DNA of the CDR3: TGTGCCAGCAGGATCGGGACAGGTCACAATGAGCAGTTCTTC. Encoded protein: CASRIGTGHNEQFF.